The rows below give T cell receptor beta chains drawn from one sample of a study of blood T cell repertoires in COVID-19. Clones were read by immunoSEQ multiplex PCR, and TCRdb kept only the in-frame ones, dropping some. The repertoire holds roughly 200,000 clones, with over 75% as singletons. Source material: peripheral blood. These receptors were taken from a man aged 45-60 years who had recovered from COVID-19. Each CDR3 is given with its conserved first and last residue. D genes are given only for firm matches. Where a row states a size, it is once, few, many or the class of an expanded clone; other rows omit it.

clone size	V gene	D gene	J gene	CDR3 protein	CDR3 DNA
NA	TRBV28	TRBD2	TRBJ2-1	CASRNSGSSYNEQFF	TGTGCCAGCAGAAATAGCGGGAGCTCCTACAATGAGCAGTTCTTC
NA	TRBV5-4	TRBD2	TRBJ2-7	CASSSRTSGRLGEQYF	TGTGCCAGCAGCTCGAGGACTAGCGGGAGACTAGGCGAGCAGTACTTC
NA	TRBV2	NA	TRBJ2-7	CASIVGGGYEQYF	TGTGCCAGCATCGTAGGGGGGGGCTACGAGCAGTACTTC
NA	TRBV28	NA	TRBJ1-5	CASSFQGNGNQPQHF	TGTGCCAGCAGTTTCCAGGGGAATGGCAATCAGCCCCAGCATTTT
NA	TRBV6-5	TRBD1	TRBJ2-7	CASSPPTGEGTYKSF	TGTGCCAGCAGTCCGCCGACAGGGGAAGGGACGTACAAAAGCTTC
NA	TRBV18	TRBD2	TRBJ2-1	CASSPNRLAGGYNEQFF	TGTGCCAGCTCACCGAACCGACTAGCGGGCGGTTACAATGAGCAGTTCTTC
NA	TRBV7-9	TRBD1	TRBJ1-2	CASSSGTGTCRF	TGTGCCAGCAGTTCCGGGACAGGGACGTGTCGCTTC
NA	TRBV4-1	TRBD2	TRBJ2-5	CASSRTGTSGETQYF	TGCGCCAGCAGCCGAACCGGGACTAGCGGAGAGACCCAGTACTTC
NA	TRBV5-1	TRBD2	TRBJ2-1	CASSLGGRTRVEQFF	TGCGCCAGCAGCTTGGGGGGCCGGACTAGGGTTGAGCAGTTCTTC
NA	TRBV5-5	TRBD1	TRBJ2-1	CASSWGQGSYNEQFF	TGTGCCAGCAGCTGGGGACAGGGCTCCTACAATGAGCAGTTCTTC
NA	TRBV4-1	TRBD2	TRBJ2-7	CASSQLTGGLFSYEQYF	TGCGCCAGCAGCCAATTAACGGGAGGGCTGTTCTCCTACGAGCAGTACTTC
NA	TRBV7-2	TRBD1	TRBJ2-1	CASSLQTGNEQFF	TGTGCCAGCAGCTTACAGACAGGGAATGAGCAGTTCTTC
NA	TRBV5-4	TRBD2	TRBJ2-5	CASSSGLAGTETQYF	TGTGCCAGCAGCTCCGGACTAGCAGGGACGGAGACCCAGTACTTC
once	TRBV7-2	NA	TRBJ1-1	CASRIRGGDTEAFF	TGTGCCAGCAGGATCCGGGGGGGAGACACTGAAGCTTTCTTT
NA	TRBV28	TRBD2	TRBJ2-4	CASSTPSGADIQYF	TGTGCCAGCAGTACACCTAGCGGTGCGGACATTCAGTACTTC
NA	TRBV15	TRBD2	TRBJ2-1	CATSRDLSSGSRNEQFF	TGTGCCACCAGCAGAGATCTTTCGAGCGGGAGTAGGAATGAGCAGTTCTTC
few	TRBV14	TRBD1	TRBJ1-2	CASSPGTGGTIGYGYTF	TGTGCCAGCAGCCCCGGGACAGGGGGGACGATTGGCTATGGCTACACCTTC
NA	TRBV28	NA	TRBJ1-2	CASSLRVSGGYTF	TGTGCCAGCAGTTTAAGGGTGTCGGGGGGCTACACCTTC
NA	TRBV19	NA	TRBJ1-3	CASSIGRSSGNTIYF	TGTGCCAGTAGTATAGGGCGGAGCTCTGGAAACACCATATATTTT
NA	TRBV7-9	NA	TRBJ1-2	CASSLDREWDYGYTF	TGTGCCAGCAGCTTAGACCGGGAGTGGGACTATGGCTACACCTTC
NA	TRBV27	NA	TRBJ2-5	CASSSRWQETQYF	TGTGCCAGCAGTTCGCGGTGGCAAGAGACCCAGTACTTC
NA	TRBV5-5	NA	TRBJ1-1	CASSLEWRDLFGNTEAFF	TGTGCCAGCAGCTTGGAGTGGCGGGACTTATTCGGAAACACTGAAGCTTTCTTT
NA	TRBV18	TRBD1	TRBJ1-2	CASSPTTGENYGYTF	TGTGCCAGCTCACCGACAACAGGGGAGAACTATGGCTACACCTTC
NA	TRBV2	NA	TRBJ1-4	CASSARGGPNEKLFF	TGTGCCAGCAGTGCTAGAGGGGGACCTAATGAAAAACTGTTTTTT
few	TRBV4-1	NA	TRBJ2-7	CASSHPQGPLTEQYF	TGCGCCAGCAGCCACCCACAGGGCCCGCTAACGGAGCAGTACTTC
NA	TRBV28	NA	TRBJ2-7	CASTPVAANIQQYF	TGTGCCAGCACCCCCGTCGCGGCCAATATACAGCAGTACTTC
NA	TRBV24-1	NA	TRBJ2-3	CATSDYGDQDTQYF	TGTGCCACCAGTGATTACGGGGATCAAGATACGCAGTATTTT
NA	TRBV5-6	TRBD2	TRBJ2-1	CASSLIAGGGGRSYNEQFF	TGTGCCAGCAGCTTAATAGCGGGAGGTGGCGGGAGGTCCTACAATGAGCAGTTCTTC
NA	TRBV19	TRBD2	TRBJ2-3	CASSGTRNTDTQYF	TGTGCCAGTAGTGGGACTAGGAACACAGATACGCAGTATTTT
few	TRBV11-1	TRBD2	TRBJ2-1	CASTVLAGSYNEQFF	TGTGCCAGCACCGTACTAGCGGGGTCCTACAATGAGCAGTTCTTC
once	TRBV27	NA	TRBJ1-5	CASSLHSRWPQHF	TGTGCCAGCAGTTTACACAGTAGGTGGCCCCAGCATTTT
NA	TRBV29-1	NA	TRBJ1-1	CSVDLGRAAEAFF	TGCAGCGTTGACCTGGGGAGGGCGGCTGAAGCTTTCTTT
NA	TRBV12-3/TRBV12-4	NA	TRBJ1-1	CASSIGQAFEAFF	TGTGCCAGCAGTATTGGACAAGCCTTTGAAGCTTTCTTT
NA	TRBV29-1	NA	TRBJ2-7	CSVDIGGQRYEQYF	TGCAGCGTTGATATCGGTGGACAGAGGTACGAGCAGTACTTC
few	TRBV7-2	NA	TRBJ2-7	CASSTHRVGEQYF	TGTGCCAGCAGCACCCACAGGGTGGGGGAGCAGTACTTC
few	TRBV9	TRBD1	TRBJ1-1	CASSVRTGGSEAFF	TGTGCCAGCAGCGTCAGGACAGGGGGGTCTGAAGCTTTCTTT
NA	TRBV14	TRBD1	TRBJ2-1	CASSKGQGLGENEQFF	TGTGCCAGCAGCAAGGGACAGGGGCTCGGTGAGAATGAGCAGTTCTTC